This TCR beta chain was obtained from a study of identical twins. Findings and limits, study-wide: Abundant cord blood beta clonotypes carried fewer insertions; memory repertoires showed none.

This CDR3 is 14 amino acids long. Germline CDR1 is KGHSH and CDR2 is LQKENI. Trimming removed 4 bases from V and 1 base from J; junction bases left unmatched: 2. A universal primer site was incorporated via template switching, and the cDNA contained unique molecular identifiers. TCRdb called the 5' RACE reads again in MiXCR, with one record for every CDR3 protein. The sample has 540,000 or so distinct CDR3 sequences, about a fifth seen once. With no exceptions, donors were healthy Caucasians. Remarks on this clonotype: Its antigen is unknown.

The same specimen was also included in a second study, on yellow fever vaccine responses in identical twins.

What was sequenced was CD4+ T cells sorted from blood. This chain links TRBV18 with TRBJ2-3, with TRBD1 matching 7 bases. The receptor's source is a woman between 18 and 30 years old in good health. The CDR3 DNA sequence: TGTGCCAGCTCACAAACAGGGGGCACAGATACGCAGTATTTT. It specifies CASSQTGGTDTQYF.